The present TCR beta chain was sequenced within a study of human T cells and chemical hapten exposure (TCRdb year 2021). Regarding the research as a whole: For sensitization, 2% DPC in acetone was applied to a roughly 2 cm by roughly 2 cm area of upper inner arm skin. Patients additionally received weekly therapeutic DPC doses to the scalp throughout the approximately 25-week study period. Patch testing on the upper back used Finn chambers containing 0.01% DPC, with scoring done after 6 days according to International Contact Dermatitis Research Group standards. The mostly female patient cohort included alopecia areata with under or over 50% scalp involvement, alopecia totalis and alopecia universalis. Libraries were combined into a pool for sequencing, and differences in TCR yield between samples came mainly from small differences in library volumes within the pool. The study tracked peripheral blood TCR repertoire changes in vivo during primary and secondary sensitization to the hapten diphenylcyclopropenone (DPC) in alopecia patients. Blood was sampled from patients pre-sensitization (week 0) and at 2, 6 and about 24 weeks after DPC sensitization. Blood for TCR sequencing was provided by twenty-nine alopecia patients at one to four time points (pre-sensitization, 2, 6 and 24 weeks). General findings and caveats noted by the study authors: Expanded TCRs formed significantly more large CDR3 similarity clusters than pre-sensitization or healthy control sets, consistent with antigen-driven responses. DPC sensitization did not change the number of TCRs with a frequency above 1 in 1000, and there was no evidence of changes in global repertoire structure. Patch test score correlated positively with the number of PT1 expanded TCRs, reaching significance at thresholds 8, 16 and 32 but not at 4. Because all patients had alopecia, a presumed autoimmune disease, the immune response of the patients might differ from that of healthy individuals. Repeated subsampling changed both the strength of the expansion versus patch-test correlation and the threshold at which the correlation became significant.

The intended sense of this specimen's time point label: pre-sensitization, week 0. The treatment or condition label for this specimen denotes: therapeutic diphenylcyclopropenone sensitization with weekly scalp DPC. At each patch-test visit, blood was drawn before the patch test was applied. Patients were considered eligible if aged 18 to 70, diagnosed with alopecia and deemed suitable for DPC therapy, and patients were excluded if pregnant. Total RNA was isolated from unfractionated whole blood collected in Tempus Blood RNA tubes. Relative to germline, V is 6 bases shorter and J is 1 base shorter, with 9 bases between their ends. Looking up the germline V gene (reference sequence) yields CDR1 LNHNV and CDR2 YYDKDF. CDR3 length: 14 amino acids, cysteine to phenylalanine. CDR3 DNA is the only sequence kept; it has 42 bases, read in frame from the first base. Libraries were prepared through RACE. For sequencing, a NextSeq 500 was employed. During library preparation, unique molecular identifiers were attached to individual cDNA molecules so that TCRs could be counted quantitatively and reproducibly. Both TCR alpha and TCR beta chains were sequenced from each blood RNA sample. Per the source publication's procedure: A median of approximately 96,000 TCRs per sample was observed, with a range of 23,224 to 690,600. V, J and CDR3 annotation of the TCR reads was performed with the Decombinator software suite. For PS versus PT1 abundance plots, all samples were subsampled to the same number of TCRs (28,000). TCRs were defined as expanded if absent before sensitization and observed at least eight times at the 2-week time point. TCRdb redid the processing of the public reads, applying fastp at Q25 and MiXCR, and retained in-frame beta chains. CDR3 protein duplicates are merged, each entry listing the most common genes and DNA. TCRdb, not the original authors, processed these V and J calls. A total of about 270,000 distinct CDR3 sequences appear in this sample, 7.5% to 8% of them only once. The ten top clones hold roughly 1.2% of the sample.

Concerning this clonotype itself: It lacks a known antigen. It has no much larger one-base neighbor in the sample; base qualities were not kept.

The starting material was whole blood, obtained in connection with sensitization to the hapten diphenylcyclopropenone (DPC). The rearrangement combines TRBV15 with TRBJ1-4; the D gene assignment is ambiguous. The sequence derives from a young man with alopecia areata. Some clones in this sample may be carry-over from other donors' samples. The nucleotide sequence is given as TGTGCCACCAGGGCGGGCTTAACTAATGAAAAACTGTTTTTT. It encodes CATRAGLTNEKLFF.